This T cell receptor (beta chain) was documented in a study of cytomegalovirus exposure and HLA in healthy donors. Study results and caveats: The later analysis indicated that the majority of CMV-associated TCR beta chains appeared HLA-restricted.

CDR1 and CDR2 from the germline V gene are SGHDT and YYEEEE. The CDR3 length is 14 residues. Trimming removed 1 base at V and 10 bases at J, with 15 bases between. Concerning this clone: As yet, its antigen is unknown.

PCR involved 60 Vbeta and 13 Jbeta primers. The method was immunoSEQ multiplex PCR; TCRdb's version includes in-frame clones alone and lacks a portion of them. The sample carries 120,000 or so clones, approximately 79% recorded once. Sequencing was done on a sample of PBMCs. V usage is TRBV5-6 and J usage is TRBJ2-1; perhaps TRBD1 as D (5 bases). This clonotype originated in a man aged 30-40 years in good health and CMV-seropositive. The CDR3, as DNA: TGTGCCAGCAGCTTGTGGCGGCAGGGAAGAGAGCAGTTCTTC. Its protein product is CASSLWRQGREQFF. The complete variable domain, with remaining parts taken from reference TRBV5-6 and TRBJ2-1, reads DAGVTQSPTHLIKTRGQQVTLRCSPKSGHDTVSWYQQALGQGPQFIFQYYEEEERQRGNFPDRFSGHQFPNYSSELNVNALLLGDSALYLCASSLWRQGREQFFGPGTRLTVL.